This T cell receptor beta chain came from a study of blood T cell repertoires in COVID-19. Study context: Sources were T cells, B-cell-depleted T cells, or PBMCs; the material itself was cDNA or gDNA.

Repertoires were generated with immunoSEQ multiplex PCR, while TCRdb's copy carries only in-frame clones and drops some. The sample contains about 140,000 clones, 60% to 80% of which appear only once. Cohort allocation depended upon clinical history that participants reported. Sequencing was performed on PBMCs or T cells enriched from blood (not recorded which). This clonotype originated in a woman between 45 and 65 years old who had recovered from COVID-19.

CDR3 protein: CASSLGRGPHLSYNEQFF. CDR3 coding DNA: TGCGCCAGCAGCTTGGGTAGGGGGCCTCACCTCTCCTACAATGAGCAGTTCTTC. The chain employs TRBV5-1 and TRBJ2-1, with 7 bases aligning to TRBD1. CDR3 length: 18 amino acids. V trimming: 0 bases; J trimming: 0 bases; junction bases outside the gene matches: 9. CDR1 is SGHRS, CDR2 YFSETQ, per germline. The full variable domain, in which reference TRBV5-1 and TRBJ2-1 provide the parts outside the CDR3, is KAGVTQTPRYLIKTRGQQVTLSCSPISGHRSVSWYQQTPGQGLQFLFEYFSETQRNKGNFPGRFSGRQFSNSRSEMNVSTLELGDSALYLCASSLGRGPHLSYNEQFFGPGTRLTVL.